This is a list of T cell receptor beta chains from one sample in a study of T cell repertoires in cytomegalovirus infection. TCRdb called the reads again in MiXCR, with one record for every CDR3 protein. The sample has approximately 110,000 distinct CDR3 sequences; under 55% are singletons. No cognate antigen is known for these TCRs. The material sequenced was CD8+ T cells from cultured PBMCs, taken from culture after CMV antigen stimulation. The origin of the receptors is a human donor in good health (CMV status not recorded). Some clones in this sample may be carry-over from other donors' samples. Each CDR3 is given with its conserved first and last residue. A D gene is named only where the DNA matches it firmly. Where a row states a size, it is once, few, many or the class of an expanded clone; other rows omit it.

TRBJ2-3,TRBV6-5,.,.,TGTGCCAGCAGTTACATAGGGGGGTCAGGGACAGATACGCAGTATTTT,CASSYIGGSGTDTQYF
TRBJ2-5,TRBV27,.,TRBD2,TGTGCCAGCAGCTGGGCGGGGGGCATCGGAGAGACCCAGTACTTC,CASSWAGGIGETQYF
TRBJ2-1,TRBV7-2,many,TRBD2,TGTGCCAGCAGCTTAGAAACACTAGCGGGGGTCTCCTACAATGAGCAGTTCTTC,CASSLETLAGVSYNEQFF
TRBJ2-3,TRBV6-5,.,.,TGTGCCAGCAGTTACTCGATAGCCAACCGGGACACAGATACGCAGTATTTT,CASSYSIANRDTDTQYF
TRBJ2-3,TRBV7-9,.,.,TGTGCCAGCTTAGGTGCGGCCCCCGGAGATACGCAGTATTTT,CASLGAAPGDTQYF
TRBJ1-2,TRBV6-2/TRBV6-3,.,.,TGTGCCAGCAGTTACTACAGGGAGGATGGCTACACCTTC,CASSYYREDGYTF
TRBJ2-1,TRBV5-1,.,TRBD1,TGCGCCAGCAGCTTGGCTGGGACAGGCTACAATGAGCAGTTCTTC,CASSLAGTGYNEQFF
TRBJ1-1,TRBV25-1,.,.,TGTGCCAGCAAGACTGTAAATGAAGCTTTCTTT,CASKTVNEAFF
TRBJ2-1,TRBV7-6,few,.,TGTGCCAGCAGCGCCGCCTTAATGAATGAGCAGTTCTTC,CASSAALMNEQFF
TRBJ1-6,TRBV7-2,.,.,TGTGCCAGCACGATAATTGGCCTGGGTTCACCCCTCCACTTT,CASTIIGLGSPLHF
TRBJ1-4,TRBV27,.,.,TGTGCCAGCAGTCTCACCCAGGTTTCAACTAATGAAAAACTGTTTTTT,CASSLTQVSTNEKLFF
TRBJ2-3,TRBV5-1,.,.,TGCGCCAGCAGCTTGCTCGTCCCAACAGATACGCAGTATTTT,CASSLLVPTDTQYF
TRBJ1-5,TRBV7-2,many,.,TGTGCCAGCAGCCCCACGGGGGGCGCGGGTCAGCCCCAGCATTTT,CASSPTGGAGQPQHF
TRBJ1-3,TRBV7-2,many,.,TGTGCCAGCAGTCAACAGATGAGCTCTGGAAACACCATATATTTT,CASSQQMSSGNTIYF
TRBJ1-5,TRBV19,.,.,TGTGCCAGTAGTATAGCGTTGGGGCAGCCCCAGCATTTT,CASSIALGQPQHF
TRBJ1-5,TRBV7-2,many,TRBD1,TGTGCCAGCAGCTTAGATACCACACGGACAGGGGGAAATCAGCCCCAGCATTTT,CASSLDTTRTGGNQPQHF
TRBJ2-5,TRBV4-1,.,TRBD1,TGCGCCAGCAGAGGGACAGGGGAAGAGACCCAGTACTTC,CASRGTGEETQYF
TRBJ2-2,TRBV7-8,many,.,TGTGCCAGCAGTCTCGCCGCGACTCGAAACACCGGGGAGCTGTTTTTT,CASSLAATRNTGELFF
TRBJ2-5,TRBV2,few,TRBD1,TGTGCCAGCAGTACTCTAGGGGGCGGGGAGACCCAGTACTTC,CASSTLGGGETQYF
TRBJ2-7,TRBV4-1,.,TRBD2,TGCGCCAGCAGCCAAGCGGGGGGGGCTCCCTACGAGCAGTACTTC,CASSQAGGAPYEQYF
TRBJ2-7,TRBV7-6,.,.,TGTGCCAGCAGCTTCGTCGACATGTCCTACGAGCAGTACTTC,CASSFVDMSYEQYF
TRBJ2-1,TRBV7-2,.,TRBD2,TGTGCCAGCAGCTCGCCGGGACTAGCGGGGGGGTTTAATGAGCAGTTCTTC,CASSSPGLAGGFNEQFF
TRBJ2-7,TRBV6-2/TRBV6-3,.,.,TGTGCCAGCAGTTATTACAACAGGGATACCTACGAGCAGTACTTC,CASSYYNRDTYEQYF
TRBJ2-5,TRBV29-1,once,TRBD2,TGCAGCGTCGTACCACTAGCGGGGGTGACGGAGACCCAGTACTTC,CSVVPLAGVTETQYF
TRBJ1-3,TRBV11-2,.,.,TGTGCCAGCAGCTTTGGACCAGGGAGCTCTGGAAACACCATATATTTT,CASSFGPGSSGNTIYF